These 4 T cell receptor delta chains share one sample of origin, sequenced in a study of Vδ1+ human thymocytes (dated by TCRdb to 2016 to 2019). Study-wide findings and limitations: In contrast to oligoclonal peripheral blood repertoires, thymic TRG and TRD repertoires appeared to be highly polyclonal with Gaussian CDR3 length distributions.

TCRdb lists the instrument as Illumina MiSeq. RNA extraction was carried out with the RNeasy mini kit, and reverse transcription was then done using Superscript III. To generate the CDR3 amplicons, a multiplex PCR was run using pooled V-gene forward primers together with a constant-region reverse primer that carried Illumina adaptor overhangs. TCRdb called clones anew from the public reads via CATT; matching DNA rows were later pooled. The sample includes tens of thousands of delta-chain clones, with less than 30% observed a single time. The ten largest account for roughly 1.5% of the sample. These receptors are not linked to any known antigen. Sequences were obtained from Vdelta1+ gamma-delta thymocytes from the thymus. Reading the label with the study, this specimen's cell subset or site is: FACS-sorted CD3+ TCRalphabeta- TCRVdelta1+ TCRVdelta2- thymocytes. These receptors all come from a boy under two years old who had congenital heart surgery.

V usage is TRDV1 and J usage is TRDJ1; D uncertain. Per the germline V gene, CDR1 is TSWWSYY and CDR2 is QGS. The CDR3 extends over 23 amino acids. The V end was cut by 0 bases, the J end by 0 bases, with 32 bases between. The CDR3 nucleotides are TGTGCTCTTGGGGAACTTTTACATCCTCTCATCTCAGGGCATTTCAGATACACCGATAAACTCATCTTT. This sequence encodes CALGELLHPLISGHFRYTDKLIF.

This chain links TRDV1 with TRDJ1, with TRDD2 as a possible D gene (6 bases). The CDR3 is made up of 20 amino acids. With 2 bases removed from V and 4 bases from J, the gap between germline ends came to 29 bases. Per germline, CDR1 TSWWSYY and CDR2 QGS. CDR3: CALGEGPTIGVPERGDKLIF. Here the CDR3 DNA reads TGTGCTCTTGGGGAAGGTCCTACGATAGGGGTCCCTGAAAGGGGCGATAAACTCATCTTT.

This rearrangement joins TRDV1 to TRDJ1, with TRDD2 identical over 7 bases. V dropped 3 bases and J dropped 0; count of bases not matched to a gene: 22. Looked up from germline, CDR1 is TSWWSYY and CDR2 is QGS. CDR3 length: 21 amino acids. DNA for the CDR3: TGTGCTCTTGGGGAGCTATTCCTACGTTCCCTGGGAGGAGGGTACACCGATAAACTCATCTTT. Its translation is CALGELFLRSLGGGYTDKLIF.

The rearrangement uses TRDV1 and TRDJ1, with D perhaps being TRDD2 or TRDD3 (7 bases each). CDR3 size: 25 residues. V was pared by 0 bases and J by 0 bases, with 38 bases between. CDR1 is TSWWSYY, CDR2 QGS, per germline. The CDR3 bases are TGTGCTCTTGGGGAACTACCACCGGGCTTCCTAAATAGGATACGAGGGACCCGGTACACCGATAAACTCATCTTT. As protein: CALGELPPGFLNRIRGTRYTDKLIF.